This TCR beta chain was profiled in a study of blood T cell repertoires in COVID-19. Study-level background: Samples taken during acute and convalescent COVID-19 were collected in the United States, Italy and Spain. Nucleic acid was either cDNA or gDNA, and it came from T cells, B-cell-depleted T cells, or PBMCs.

The authors' processing: Nucleated cell counts were estimated from reference gene primer amplification. Some clones are missing from TCRdb's copy, which holds only in-frame ones; the method was immunoSEQ multiplex PCR. D and trimming were read from the DNA, whereas the V and J calls and clone size are those reported in that table. There are under 350,000 clones in the sample; roughly nine tenths occur only once, and roughly 2.2% lies in the top ten. CDR1 and CDR2 (germline): SGDLS, YYNGEE. The V end lost 4 bases, the J end lost 5 bases, and 18 bases lay between the germline ends. The CDR3 extends over 15 amino acids.

The rearrangement joins TRBV9 to TRBJ2-5; perhaps TRBD2 as D (8 bases). Specimen: peripheral blood. The source of this sequence is a man aged 45 to 65 with acute or convalescent COVID-19. The CDR3 region has the DNA TGTGCCAGCAGCTCAAGGGGGCGCGGGGGGGAGACCCAGTACTTC. Amino acid sequence: CASSSRGRGGETQYF.